The 30 T cell receptor beta chains given below trace back to one sample, sequenced in a study of shared clonotypes between healthy human individuals. The protocol was immunoSEQ multiplex PCR, while the TCRdb copy is restricted to in-frame clones and leaves out a portion. Here the sample spans millions of clones, approximately 94% being singletons. Naive-designated CD8 cells lacked CD45RO, were positively enriched for CCR7, and omitted terminally differentiated effector memory CD45RA+ cells. Sequenced sample: naive CD8+ T cells from PBMCs. These receptors were obtained from a man aged 18 to 29 in good health. Some clones in this sample may be carry-over from other donors' samples.

The V call is TRBV18, the J call TRBJ1-2; 7 nucleotides align to TRBD1. The CDR3 length is 15 residues. The germline CDR1 and CDR2 sequences are KGHSH and LQKENI. The J segment lost 2 bases and the V segment lost 3 bases, leaving 6 bases of the junction unmatched. As DNA, the CDR3 is TGTGCCAGCTCACCGCCGGGACAGATAAACTATGGCTACACCTTC. It yields the protein CASSPPGQINYGYTF.

The rearrangement uses TRBV29-1 and TRBJ2-1; 10 positions match TRBD2. There are 13 residues in the CDR3. The V and J ends lost 4 bases and 7 bases, in that order; junction bases with no gene match: 4. Germline V CDR1 and CDR2: SQVTM, ANQGSEA. The CDR3 DNA reads as TGCAGCGTTGGGGCTAGCGGGAGAAATGAGCAGTTCTTC. Translating gives CSVGASGRNEQFF.

V usage is TRBV5-1 and J usage is TRBJ2-7; 7 bases match TRBD1. The CDR3 totals 14 residues. Looked up from germline, CDR1 is SGHRS and CDR2 is YFSETQ. With V trimmed by 4 bases and J by 7 bases, 11 bases remained unmatched. The CDR3 bases are TGCGCCAGCAGCCACCGGGACAGCCCTTCTGAGCAGTACTTC. Protein product: CASSHRDSPSEQYF.

As for this clone: Additional DNA sequences in this sample encode the identical CDR3. V usage is TRBV28 and J usage is TRBJ2-7; TRBD2 aligns across 10 bases. The CDR3 is 14 residues long. With 6 bases clipped from V and 2 bases from J, the junction kept 4 bases outside the gene matches. CDR1 and CDR2 from the germline V gene are MDHEN and SYDVKM. CDR3 region: CASSPGLATYEQYF. CDR3 sequence (DNA): TGTGCCAGCAGCCCGGGACTAGCGACCTACGAGCAGTACTTC.

The table lists this clone with a few counts. Other DNA sequences in the sample encode the same CDR3. This chain uses TRBV28 with TRBJ1-5, with D uncertain. This CDR3 is 13 amino acids long. Germline lookup yields CDR1 MDHEN and CDR2 SYDVKM. The germline V and J ends were trimmed by 2 bases and 2 bases, with 4 bases remaining between them. The CDR3: CASSLTGNQPQHF. Here the CDR3 DNA reads TGTGCCAGCAGTTTAACAGGCAATCAGCCCCAGCATTTT.

The V and J genes are TRBV27 and TRBJ2-7; 13 bases agree with TRBD2. Germline V gives CDR1 MNHEY, CDR2 SMNVEV (reference sequence). J lost 7 bases, V lost 5 bases, and 5 bases had no gene match. The CDR3 totals 14 residues. The CDR3 spells CASSPGLAGREQYF. CDR3 nucleotides: TGTGCCAGCAGTCCGGGACTAGCGGGACGGGAGCAGTACTTC.

The rearrangement links TRBV19 to TRBJ2-7, with D tentatively TRBD1 or TRBD2 (5 bases each). The CDR3 sequence is 17 residues long. Trimming removed 5 bases at V and 0 bases at J, with 20 bases between. The V gene's germline CDR1 is LNHDA and CDR2 SQIVND (reference sequence). The CDR3 nucleotides read TGTGCCAGTAGTCCGGATGGGACCTTCGGTGGCTCCTACGAGCAGTACTTC. It specifies CASSPDGTFGGSYEQYF.

The V and J genes are TRBV4-1 and TRBJ1-1; 9 bases are a match to TRBD1. Trimming took 4 bases from V and 7 from J; bases not matched to a gene: 7. Germline V gene lookup returns CDR1 MGHRA and CDR2 YSYEKL. CDR3 size: 14 residues. As DNA, the CDR3 is TGCGCCAGCAGCCCCCGGGGACAGGGCCTTGAAGCTTTCTTT. It yields the protein CASSPRGQGLEAFF.

This clone was seen a single time. The chain recombines TRBV15 with TRBJ1-1, with TRBD1 as a possible D gene (5 bases). V shed 2 bases and J shed 4 bases, with 11 bases lying between them. The CDR3 sequence is 14 residues long. The germline CDR1 and CDR2 sequences are LNHNV and YYDKDF (reference sequence). The CDR3, as DNA: TGTGCCACCAGCAGATTTGGGGGGGGCACTGAAGCTTTCTTT. Translation: CATSRFGGGTEAFF. Filled out from reference TRBV15 and TRBJ1-1, the complete variable domain reads DAMVIQNPRYQVTQFGKPVTLSCSQTLNHNVMYWYQQKSSQAPKLLFHYYDKDFNNEADTPDNFQSRRPNTSFCFLDIRSPGLGDTAMYLCATSRFGGGTEAFFGQGTRLTVV.

This CDR3 reads CASSPQFGGRTYEQYF. CDR3 in DNA: TGTGCCAGCAGCCCCCAGTTTGGGGGGCGCACCTACGAGCAGTACTTC. The rearrangement uses TRBV7-6 and TRBJ2-7; tentatively, D is TRBD1 or TRBD2 (6 bases each). In germline, CDR1 is SGHVS, CDR2 FNYEAQ. The V end was cut by 5 bases, the J end by 2 bases, with 19 bases between. The CDR3 totals 16 residues.

CDR3 nucleotides: TGTGCCAGCAGCCCTCGAGGGACAGGGCTGTGGAATGAGCAGTTCTTC. Translation gives CASSPRGTGLWNEQFF. The chain recombines TRBV7-3 with TRBJ2-1; 9 positions agree with TRBD1. Germline V gene data show CDR1 as SGHTA and CDR2 as FQGTGA. CDR3 size: 16 residues. V lost 5 bases, J lost 7 bases, and 12 bases stayed unmatched.

This clone has only one observation. This chain connects TRBV19 to TRBJ1-1; D is perhaps TRBD1 (5 bases). Germline values: CDR1 LNHDA, CDR2 SQIVND (reference sequence). The CDR3 covers 16 residues. V dropped 9 bases and J dropped 4 bases, with 24 bases sitting between them. CDR3 in amino acids: CASLPAGPGLTTEAFF. In DNA, the CDR3 is TGTGCCAGCCTCCCGGCCGGCCCGGGGCTGACCACTGAAGCTTTCTTT.

The genes are TRBV11-3 and TRBJ2-3, with 9 nucleotides matching TRBD2. This CDR3 comprises 16 residues. Trimming removed 4 bases from V and 2 bases from J; junction bases left unmatched: 7. CDR1 and CDR2 from the germline V gene are SGHNT and YENEEA. The chain's CDR3 is CASSSYASGNTDTQYF. The CDR3 DNA is TGTGCCAGCAGCTCCTATGCTAGCGGGAACACAGATACGCAGTATTTT.

This rearrangement joins TRBV7-8 to TRBJ2-2, with D possibly being TRBD2 (5 bases). The V and J ends lost 2 bases and 5 bases respectively, with 15 bases between them. The CDR3 runs 16 residues. Germline lookup yields CDR1 SGHVS and CDR2 FQNEAQ. The CDR3 bases are TGTGCCAGCAGCTTATCTGTGGGAGTATCAACCGGGGAGCTGTTTTTT. Protein: CASSLSVGVSTGELFF.

The chain employs TRBV4-2 and TRBJ2-1; 7 bases align to TRBD2. In germline, CDR1 is LGHNA, CDR2 YNFKEQ. With 1 base clipped from V and 9 bases from J, the junction kept 15 bases outside the gene matches. The CDR3 runs to 17 residues. CDR3 protein: CASSQVLAGDLAAEQFF. CDR3 bases: TGTGCCAGCAGCCAAGTTTTAGCGGGTGATCTAGCGGCTGAGCAGTTCTTC.

This chain joins TRBV7-9 and TRBJ1-3, with D unresolved. Germline-derived CDR1 and CDR2 are SEHNR and FQNEAQ (reference sequence). V lost 1 base, J lost 3 bases, and 10 bases lay in between. The length of the CDR3 is 15 residues. The CDR3 region has the DNA TGTGCCAGCAGCTTAGTCTTCCCGTTTGGAAACACCATATATTTT. Its translation is CASSLVFPFGNTIYF.

The chain carries TRBV28 and TRBJ2-1, with no clear D. The CDR3 is made up of 14 amino acids. With 4 bases removed from V and 2 bases from J, the gap between germline ends came to 9 bases. The germline CDR1 and CDR2 sequences are MDHEN and SYDVKM. CDR3 region: CASSSLPPYNEQFF. CDR3 DNA sequence: TGTGCCAGCAGTTCCCTGCCCCCCTACAATGAGCAGTTCTTC.

A remark on this clone: A read error may produce the germline difference seen at one junction end. This chain connects TRBV2 to TRBJ2-7, with D unclear. The CDR3 has 14 amino acids. The germline V gene has CDR1 SNHLY and CDR2 FYNNEI. The CDR3 region is CASSEVVRSYEQYF. The CDR3 nucleotides are TGTGCCAGCAGCGAAGTTGTCCGCTCCTACGAGCAGTACTTC.

The V call is TRBV28, the J call TRBJ2-1; a possible D gene is TRBD2 (5 bases). V dropped 8 bases and J dropped 6 bases, with 17 bases sitting between them. Germline CDR1 MDHEN, CDR2 SYDVKM. CDR3 length equals 14 residues. The CDR3 spells CASEGTPQRNEQFF. As DNA, the CDR3 is TGTGCCAGCGAGGGAACCCCCCAGCGCAATGAGCAGTTCTTC.

The chain is built from TRBV19 and TRBJ2-2; 7 bases match TRBD2. The CDR3 consists of 18 residues. CDR1 is LNHDA and CDR2 is SQIVND in the germline V gene (reference sequence). Trimming cost V 6 bases and J 0 bases; bases outside gene matches: 13. In DNA, the CDR3 is TGTGCCAGTAGCCACCTCCCAGGGAGGGAACCGAACACCGGGGAGCTGTTTTTT. Translating it yields CASSHLPGREPNTGELFF.

The chain links TRBV9 to TRBJ2-2; D gene uncertain. The V end was cut by 5 bases, the J end by 0 bases, with 17 bases between. The CDR3 totals 17 residues. Per the germline V gene, CDR1 is SGDLS and CDR2 is YYNGEE. The CDR3 protein is CASSDSQELPNTGELFF. The CDR3 coding sequence is TGTGCCAGCAGTGATTCTCAGGAACTTCCGAACACCGGGGAGCTGTTTTTT.

This clone appeared once. The gene calls are TRBV4-3 and TRBJ2-1; TRBD2 agrees at 7 bases. Per germline, CDR1 LGHNA and CDR2 YSLEER. After removal of 3 bases from V and 9 bases from J, the junction contained 14 bases not matched to a gene. This CDR3 has 16 amino acids. The CDR3 here is CASSQVWAGEMGEQFF. The DNA of the CDR3 is TGCGCCAGCAGCCAGGTCTGGGCGGGAGAGATGGGTGAGCAGTTCTTC.

There are a few counts of this clone. The CDR3 DNA reads TGTGCCAGTAGTATAGATCTGGGACGTATGAACACTGAAGCTTTCTTT. This sequence encodes CASSIDLGRMNTEAFF. The chain is built from TRBV19 and TRBJ1-1; a possible D gene is TRBD1 (5 bases). The CDR3 runs to 16 residues. Germline V CDR1 and CDR2: LNHDA, SQIVND (reference sequence). The germline V and J ends were trimmed by 0 bases and 0 bases, with 11 bases remaining between them.

V usage is TRBV13 and J usage is TRBJ2-7; D is possibly TRBD2 (5 bases). Trimming pared 4 bases from V and 7 bases from J, leaving 17 bases between. This CDR3 comprises 14 residues. Germline CDR1 PRHDT, CDR2 FYEKMQ (reference sequence). The CDR3 loop reads CASSSGGHTLEQYF. The CDR3 bases are TGTGCCAGCAGCTCAGGCGGGCATACCCTTGAGCAGTACTTC.

This chain uses TRBV28 with TRBJ1-5; 7 bases fit TRBD1. The CDR3 sequence is 14 residues long. Germline-derived CDR1 and CDR2 are MDHEN and SYDVKM. V shed 6 bases and J 1 base; nucleotides not matched to a gene: 3. The CDR3 nucleotides are TGTGCCAGCAGACCGGGACAGAGCAATCAGCCCCAGCATTTT. This translates into CASRPGQSNQPQHF.

This clone occurred a few times. The V call is TRBV30, the J call TRBJ2-1, with D tentatively TRBD2 (6 bases). The germline V gene has CDR1 GTSNPN and CDR2 SVGIG (reference sequence). The CDR3 runs 14 residues. V was pared by 5 bases and J by 3 bases, with 14 bases between. In DNA, the CDR3 is TGTGCCTGGTCAAACCTCGGGGGCTACAATGAGCAGTTCTTC. Protein product: CAWSNLGGYNEQFF.

About this clone itself: Other DNA sequences within the sample encode an identical CDR3. The chain couples TRBV27 to TRBJ2-7; 7 nucleotides line up with TRBD2. Germline V gene data show CDR1 as MNHEY and CDR2 as SMNVEV (reference sequence). This CDR3 is 13 amino acids long. The ends lost 5 bases at V and 2 bases at J; junction bases unmatched: 3. The CDR3 bases are TGTGCCAGCAGTCCCCGGGGGGCCTACGAGCAGTACTTC. Amino acid sequence: CASSPRGAYEQYF.

Remarks on this clone: Other DNA sequences within the sample encode an identical CDR3. This chain joins TRBV27 and TRBJ2-1, with 12 bases that match TRBD2. There are 16 residues in the CDR3. Trimming took 0 bases from V and 6 from J; bases not matched to a gene: 3. CDR1 is MNHEY and CDR2 is SMNVEV in the germline V gene (reference sequence). The chain's CDR3 is CASSLSRLAGANEQFF. DNA for the CDR3: TGTGCCAGCAGTTTATCTAGACTAGCGGGAGCCAATGAGCAGTTCTTC.

DNA of the CDR3: TGTGCCAGTAGTATAAAAGTTGAGCGGGCAAGGGCTTTTTCTGAGCAGTTCTTC. Translation: CASSIKVERARAFSEQFF. The chain is built from TRBV19 and TRBJ2-1, with TRBD2 as a possible D gene (6 bases). V was cut by 2 bases and J by 9 bases, with 26 bases left in between. Per the germline V gene, CDR1 is LNHDA and CDR2 is SQIVND (reference sequence). CDR3 size: 18 residues.

V usage is TRBV5-6 and J usage is TRBJ2-2; D remains unclear. This CDR3 has 13 amino acids. Germline loops: CDR1 SGHDT, CDR2 YYEEEE. V shed 6 bases and J shed 5 bases, with 11 bases lying between them. The CDR3 here is CASKGRLTGELFF. The CDR3 nucleotides read TGTGCCAGCAAGGGCAGACTTACCGGGGAGCTGTTTTTT.